The 19 T cell receptor beta chains below were found in one sample sequenced in a study of blood T cell repertoires in COVID-19. Some clones are missing from TCRdb's copy, which holds only in-frame ones; the method was immunoSEQ multiplex PCR. The sample lists about 80,000 clones, around 76% occurring once. Source material: peripheral blood. These TCRs come from a man between 65 and 85 years old with active or convalescent COVID-19.

This clone was found a few times. The chain carries TRBV4-2 and TRBJ2-2; tentative D call: TRBD1 (6 bases). The CDR3 has 16 amino acids. Germline V lookup: CDR1 LGHNA, CDR2 YNFKEQ. V lost 1 base to trimming and J lost 4 bases, with 13 bases between them. Here the CDR3 reads CASSQVADRGTGELFF. The CDR3 region has the DNA TGTGCCAGCAGCCAAGTGGCGGACAGAGGCACCGGGGAGCTGTTTTTT.

This rearrangement joins TRBV5-1 to TRBJ1-1; 7 bases map to TRBD1. The CDR3 contains 13 residues. CDR1 SGHRS and CDR2 YFSETQ come from the germline V gene. The V and J ends lost 4 bases and 6 bases, in that order; junction bases with no gene match: 6. The CDR3 sequence: CASSMDRQAEAFF. CDR3 nucleotide sequence: TGCGCCAGCAGCATGGACAGGCAGGCTGAAGCTTTCTTT. Full variable domain (missing parts from reference TRBV5-1 and TRBJ1-1): KAGVTQTPRYLIKTRGQQVTLSCSPISGHRSVSWYQQTPGQGLQFLFEYFSETQRNKGNFPGRFSGRQFSNSRSEMNVSTLELGDSALYLCASSMDRQAEAFFGQGTRLTVV.

The rearrangement links TRBV12-3 or TRBV12-4 to TRBJ1-4; TRBD1 might be the D (6 bases). This CDR3 is 12 amino acids long. Trimming cost V 6 bases and J 8 bases, with 10 bases left between them. CDR3 coding DNA: TGTGCCAGCAGCCAAGGGACAGAAAAACTGTTTTTT. Encoded protein: CASSQGTEKLFF.

The chain has TRBV5-4 and TRBJ2-1; tentative D call: TRBD1 (5 bases). Trimming took off 4 bases at V and 1 base at J, with 12 bases between the two ends. Germline V gives CDR1 SGHNT, CDR2 YYREEE (reference sequence). This CDR3 has 15 residues. DNA for the CDR3: TGTGCCAGCAGCCGACCAGGGTCGTCCTACAATGAGCAGTTCTTC. Translating gives CASSRPGSSYNEQFF.

The table lists this clone with a count of one. The genes are TRBV29-1 and TRBJ1-4, with a weak D call TRBD1 (6 bases). Trimming pared 4 bases from V and 5 bases from J, leaving 11 bases between. The germline gives CDR1 SQVTM, CDR2 ANQGSEA. There are 13 residues in the CDR3. Here the CDR3 reads CSVAGAGNEKLFF. CDR3 DNA: TGCAGCGTTGCAGGGGCAGGGAATGAAAAACTGTTTTTT.

J is TRBJ2-1 and V is TRBV30; maybe TRBD2 (6 bases). The CDR3 is made up of 15 amino acids. Trimming shortened V by 3 bases and J by 0 bases, and 12 bases separated the two germline ends. CDR1 is GTSNPN and CDR2 is SVGIG in the germline V gene (reference sequence). DNA of the CDR3: TGTGCCTGGAGCGCCGGGGGAAACTCCTACAATGAGCAGTTCTTC. Translated: CAWSAGGNSYNEQFF.

As for this clone: The identical CDR3 is also encoded by other nucleotide sequences in the sample. The chain employs TRBV3-1 (or the pseudogene TRBV3-2) and TRBJ1-5, with a tentative D call TRBD1 (6 bases). The CDR3 runs 12 residues. Trimming left V 6 bases short and J 4 bases short, with 7 bases between. Germline V CDR1 and CDR2: LGHDT, YNNKEL (reference sequence). The CDR3 DNA sequence: TGTGCCAGCAGGACAGGAAATCAGCCCCAGCATTTT. This encodes CASRTGNQPQHF.

The rearrangement links TRBV11-2 to TRBJ2-1; D gene unclear. Trimming removed 1 base from V and 5 bases from J, with 9 bases in between. This CDR3 contains 14 residues. Germline V gene sequence: CDR1 SGHAT, CDR2 FQNNGV. The CDR3 DNA sequence: TGTGCCAGCAGCTTAGGGGCACAGAACAATGAGCAGTTCTTC. Translating gives CASSLGAQNNEQFF. Combining the CDR3 with reference TRBV11-2 and TRBJ2-1 gives the whole variable domain EAGVAQSPRYKIIEKRQSVAFWCNPISGHATLYWYQQILGQGPKLLIQFQNNGVVDDSQLPKDRFSAERLKGVDSTLKIQPAKLEDSAVYLCASSLGAQNNEQFFGPGTRLTVL.

The chain links TRBV18 to TRBJ2-7, with a possible D match to TRBD1 (6 bases). V was trimmed by 1 base and J by 7 bases, leaving 8 bases between them. CDR1 KGHSH and CDR2 LQKENI come from the germline V gene. The length of the CDR3 is 12 residues. The CDR3 protein is CASSPQTGEQYF. The DNA of the CDR3 is TGTGCCAGCTCACCACAGACAGGTGAGCAGTACTTC.

The chain recombines TRBV24-1 with TRBJ2-2, with TRBD1 matching 8 bases. The length of the CDR3 is 14 residues. The germline V gene encodes CDR1 KGHDR and CDR2 SFDVKD. The V and J ends lost 7 bases and 5 bases, in that order; junction bases with no gene match: 5. Here the CDR3 reads CATRATGGTGELFF. DNA of the CDR3: TGTGCCACCAGGGCTACAGGGGGGACCGGGGAGCTGTTTTTT.

The chain is built from TRBV6-5 and TRBJ1-6; the D is unclear. The CDR3 is 14 residues long. The V end was cut by 6 bases, the J end by 9 bases, with 15 bases between. The germline CDR1 and CDR2 sequences are MNHEY and SVGAGI. DNA for the CDR3: TGTGCCAGCAGATCCTTTCTAGGCGGTTCACCCCTCCACTTT. Its translation: CASRSFLGGSPLHF.

The V gene is TRBV5-6, the J gene TRBJ2-2, with D uncertain. V lost 3 bases and J lost 5, with 17 bases in between. The CDR3 has 16 amino acids. The germline gives CDR1 SGHDT, CDR2 YYEEEE. In DNA form, the CDR3 reads TGTGCCAGCAGCTGGCCCGGGTCTCAACTAACCGGGGAGCTGTTTTTT. Translating gives CASSWPGSQLTGELFF.

The rearrangement uses TRBV18 and TRBJ2-6; 8 bases match TRBD2. Germline V gene data show CDR1 as KGHSH and CDR2 as LQKENI. The CDR3 sequence is 17 residues long. J lost 2 bases, V lost 3 bases, and 6 bases had no gene match. The CDR3 is CASSPGGGRTGANVLTF. DNA of the CDR3: TGTGCCAGCTCACCCGGCGGGGGGCGGACTGGGGCCAACGTCCTGACTTTC.

This chain joins TRBV7-9 and TRBJ1-2; perhaps TRBD1 as D (6 bases). Germline values: CDR1 SEHNR, CDR2 FQNEAQ (reference sequence). Between the trimmed V and J ends, which lost 5 bases and 5 bases, there was a span of 9 bases. This CDR3 contains 12 residues. CDR3 in DNA: TGTGCCAGCAGCACAGGGACGTATGGCTACACCTTC. It encodes CASSTGTYGYTF. The full variable domain, with the rest looked up from reference TRBV7-9 and TRBJ1-2, is DTGVSQNPRHKITKRGQNVTFRCDPISEHNRLYWYRQTLGQGPEFLTYFQNEAQLEKSRLLSDRFSAERPKGSFSTLEIQRTEQGDSAMYLCASSTGTYGYTFGSGTRLTVV.

The chain carries TRBV21-1 and TRBJ1-1. TRBV21-1 counts as a pseudogene. The CDR3 covers 12 residues. The CDR3 spells CASTRMNTEAFF. The CDR3, as DNA: TGTGCCAGCACGCGGATGAACACTGAAGCTTTCTTT.

The chain recombines TRBV11-2 with TRBJ2-3, with TRBD2 matching 11 bases. The germline gives CDR1 SGHAT, CDR2 FQNNGV. V shed 5 bases, J shed 6 bases, and the junction held 7 bases outside the gene matches. The CDR3 spans 15 residues. The CDR3 DNA is TGTGCCAGCAGCCAACTAGCGGGGGCACTCGATACGCAGTATTTT. Translated: CASSQLAGALDTQYF.

V and J are TRBV18 and TRBJ1-4; 9 positions match TRBD1. Germline V CDR1 and CDR2: KGHSH, LQKENI. V dropped 3 bases and J dropped 7; count of bases not matched to a gene: 3. The CDR3 runs 14 residues. The DNA for the CDR3 is TGTGCCAGCTCACCGGGGACAGGGCGTGAAAAACTGTTTTTT. As protein: CASSPGTGREKLFF.

This clone is a singleton in its sample. CDR3 protein: CASSPLTGTDTQYF. The CDR3 DNA reads TGTGCCAGCAGTCCTCTGACAGGGACAGATACGCAGTATTTT. V and J are TRBV2 and TRBJ2-3; 7 bases map to TRBD1. V lost 5 bases, J lost 3 bases, and 5 bases stayed unmatched. CDR1 is SNHLY and CDR2 is FYNNEI in the germline V gene. CDR3 size: 14 residues.

This clone was observed a few times. The chain links TRBV29-1 to TRBJ2-7; 9 positions agree with TRBD2. From germline, CDR1 is SQVTM and CDR2 ANQGSEA. The CDR3 spans 13 residues. J was trimmed by 4 bases and V by 4 bases; bases with no gene match: 5. CDR3 residues: CSVVGLAMYEQYF. The CDR3 region has the DNA TGCAGCGTTGTGGGACTAGCTATGTACGAGCAGTACTTC.